Sequencing of this TCR beta chain was carried out in a study of cytomegalovirus exposure and HLA in healthy donors. A word on this clone: Antigen specificity is unknown.

60 Vbeta and 13 Jbeta primers were used in PCR. The method was immunoSEQ multiplex PCR; TCRdb's version includes in-frame clones alone and lacks a portion of them. In the table there are some 190,000 clones, about three quarters of which are singletons. The CDR3 extends over 14 amino acids. V was clipped by 11 bases and J by 3 bases; unmatched bases: 10. Looked up from germline, CDR1 is MNHNS and CDR2 is SASEGT. Study results and limitations: In a later analysis, donors in an Asian-associated ancestry cluster reportedly had fewer N-insertions in productive TCRs than the cohort mean.

The rearrangement joins TRBV6-1 to TRBJ2-3; 8 nucleotides match TRBD2. This clonotype originated in a man between 18 and 29 years old in good health and CMV-seronegative. Sequencing was carried out using PBMCs. CDR3 coding DNA: TGTGCCGTAGGGGCCGGGACTAGAACAGATACGCAGTATTTT. It is translated as CAVGAGTRTDTQYF.